This TCR beta chain emerged from a study of T cell responses to AZD1222 COVID-19 vaccine. As for the study in general: Second-dose schedules of about 4 or about 12 weeks were combined.

CDR1 is GTSNPN and CDR2 is SVGIG in the germline V gene (reference sequence). The CDR3 has 15 residues. V shed 0 bases and J shed 10 bases, with 16 bases lying between them. Some clones are missing from TCRdb's copy, which holds only in-frame ones; the method was immunoSEQ multiplex PCR. Seen here are about 100,000 clones, more than 75% observed once, and the top ten hold less than 3.5%. The V gene is TRBV30, the J gene TRBJ1-6; D might be TRBD1 (6 bases). The sequencing here drew on peripheral blood, taken on day 0 of AZD1222 vaccination. The sequence came from an adult in good health. The CDR3 DNA is TGTGCCTGGAGTGTACTTGGGGACATCAGATCACCCCTCCACTTT. It encodes CAWSVLGDIRSPLHF.